The 24 T cell receptor beta chains below all came from one sample that was sequenced in a study of cytomegalovirus exposure and HLA in healthy donors. PCR employed 60 Vbeta and 13 Jbeta primers. Assay used: immunoSEQ multiplex PCR; TCRdb lists only in-frame clones, some missing. Here the sample spans about 180,000 clones, roughly 80% being singletons. Sequenced: PBMCs. These receptors came from a man aged 40-49 years in good health and CMV-seronegative.

There are a few counts of this clone. The gene calls are TRBV10-3 and TRBJ2-5; TRBD1 agrees at 7 bases. V was pared by 4 bases and J by 3 bases, with 2 bases of the junction left unmatched. From germline, CDR1 is ENHRY and CDR2 SYGVKD. This CDR3 comprises 13 residues. CDR3 nucleotide sequence: TGTGCCATCAGTGCCAGGGGGAAAGAGACCCAGTACTTC. Its translation is CAISARGKETQYF.

The V call is TRBV9, the J call TRBJ1-4; no clear D gene. Germline CDR1 SGDLS, CDR2 YYNGEE. The CDR3 contains 15 residues. V lost 1 base and J 0 bases, leaving 7 bases between the germline ends. This CDR3 is CASSVQDSTNEKLFF. The CDR3 nucleotides read TGTGCCAGCAGCGTACAGGATTCAACTAATGAAAAACTGTTTTTT.

The rearrangement uses TRBV2 and TRBJ2-7; D unclear. Germline V gene sequence: CDR1 SNHLY, CDR2 FYNNEI. The CDR3 spans 12 residues. V was shortened by 5 bases and J by 9 bases, with 14 bases between the two germline ends. This CDR3 is CASSQPPGGQYF. The DNA for the CDR3 is TGTGCCAGCAGTCAACCCCCCGGCGGGCAGTACTTC.

This CDR3 is CASRRRGGQETQYF. The CDR3 DNA is TGTGCCAGCAGGAGGAGGGGGGGGCAAGAGACCCAGTACTTC. The chain carries TRBV5-4 and TRBJ2-5, with a weak D call TRBD2 (7 bases). V lost 5 bases, J lost 2 bases, and 13 bases lay in between. Germline CDR1 reads SGHNT; CDR2 reads YYREEE (reference sequence). The CDR3 length is 14 residues.

This chain uses TRBV28 with TRBJ2-1; 11 nucleotides agree with TRBD2. CDR3 size: 17 residues. The junction had 8 bases not matched to a gene; V was cut back by 3 bases and J by 4 bases. Germline V lookup: CDR1 MDHEN, CDR2 SYDVKM. The CDR3 loop reads CASSFIAGGPPYNEQFF. CDR3 sequence (DNA): TGTGCCAGCAGTTTTATAGCGGGAGGGCCCCCTTACAATGAGCAGTTCTTC.

This chain joins TRBV5-1 and TRBJ2-5; TRBD2 agrees at 14 bases. The CDR3 spans 16 residues. Germline loops: CDR1 SGHRS, CDR2 YFSETQ. Losses at the gene ends were 4 bases for V and 5 bases for J; bases not matched to a gene: 7. CDR3 DNA sequence: TGCGCCAGCAGCACGGGGACTAGCGGGAGAGGGGAGACCCAGTACTTC. Translating it yields CASSTGTSGRGETQYF. The complete variable domain, with remaining parts taken from reference TRBV5-1 and TRBJ2-5, reads KAGVTQTPRYLIKTRGQQVTLSCSPISGHRSVSWYQQTPGQGLQFLFEYFSETQRNKGNFPGRFSGRQFSNSRSEMNVSTLELGDSALYLCASSTGTSGRGETQYFGPGTRLLVL.

The chain has TRBV6-6 and TRBJ2-2, with D maybe TRBD2 (5 bases). Deletions cut 10 bases from V and 6 bases from J, with 9 bases between. This CDR3 region has 11 residues. Germline V gene lookup returns CDR1 MNHNY and CDR2 SVGAGI (reference sequence). The CDR3 is CATSRAGELFF. The CDR3, as DNA: TGTGCCACCTCGCGGGCCGGGGAGCTGTTTTTT.

This clone was detected only once. The chain is built from TRBV19 and TRBJ1-2, with D perhaps TRBD1 (5 bases). V lost 3 bases and J 6 bases, leaving 23 bases between the germline ends. This CDR3 comprises 17 residues. Germline V gene lookup returns CDR1 LNHDA and CDR2 SQIVND (reference sequence). In nucleotides, the CDR3 is TGTGCCAGTAGTATGTCGCTCGTTCCGGGGGAAAAGGATGGCTACACCTTC. Its translation is CASSMSLVPGEKDGYTF.

This clone was picked up a small number of times. The chain employs TRBV11-3 and TRBJ2-1; 12 bases match TRBD2. CDR3 length: 18 residues. The V gene's germline CDR1 is SGHNT and CDR2 YENEEA. V shed 3 bases and J 0 bases; nucleotides not matched to a gene: 6. The CDR3 sequence: CASSFGSTSGSSYNEQFF. DNA for the CDR3: TGTGCCAGCAGCTTTGGGTCGACTAGCGGGAGCTCCTACAATGAGCAGTTCTTC. The variable domain in full, with the rest retrieved from reference TRBV11-3 and TRBJ2-1, is EAGVVQSPRYKIIEKKQPVAFWCNPISGHNTLYWYLQNLGQGPELLIRYENEEAVDDSQLPKDRFSAERLKGVDSTLKIQPAELGDSAVYLCASSFGSTSGSSYNEQFFGPGTRLTVL.

This rearrangement joins TRBV28 to TRBJ2-7; tentatively, D is TRBD2 (6 bases). Trimming removed 2 bases from V and 0 bases from J, with 11 bases in between. Looked up from germline, CDR1 is MDHEN and CDR2 is SYDVKM. This CDR3 has 15 amino acids. Here the CDR3 DNA reads TGTGCCAGCAGTTTAGCTAGCGCCTCCTCCTACGAGCAGTACTTC. Its protein product is CASSLASASSYEQYF.

V usage is TRBV20-1 and J usage is TRBJ1-5; TRBD1 agrees at 7 bases. V was pared by 6 bases and J by 7 bases, with 3 bases of the junction left unmatched. Germline lookup yields CDR1 DFQATT and CDR2 SNEGSKA (reference sequence). The CDR3 is made up of 11 amino acids. CDR3 protein: CSALRGQPQHF. The CDR3 region has the DNA TGCAGTGCCCTCAGGGGGCAGCCCCAGCATTTT.

This clone has just a few counts. This rearrangement joins TRBV9 to TRBJ1-1; weak D call: TRBD1 (5 bases). Per the germline V gene, CDR1 is SGDLS and CDR2 is YYNGEE. The ends were cut back, 0 bases at V and 1 base at J, with 10 bases in the middle. This CDR3 is built from 15 residues. CDR3 sequence (DNA): TGTGCCAGCAGCGTAGAGGGGTACAGGAACACTGAAGCTTTCTTT. This sequence encodes CASSVEGYRNTEAFF.

The gene calls are TRBV5-4 and TRBJ1-1; the D gene is possibly TRBD1 (5 bases). V dropped 0 bases and J dropped 3 bases, with 12 bases sitting between them. Germline CDR1 SGHNT, CDR2 YYREEE (reference sequence). The length of the CDR3 is 15 residues. The chain's CDR3 is CASSLVAGQDTEAFF. The CDR3 bases are TGTGCCAGCAGCTTGGTCGCAGGGCAGGACACTGAAGCTTTCTTT.

The chain combines TRBV18 with TRBJ1-4, with D hard to call. The germline CDR1 and CDR2 sequences are KGHSH and LQKENI. CDR3 size: 14 residues. Deletions cut 0 bases from V and 3 bases from J, with 5 bases between. CDR3 bases: TGTGCCAGCTCACCACCTCCAGCTAATGAAAAACTGTTTTTT. Protein: CASSPPPANEKLFF. Full variable domain (missing parts from reference TRBV18 and TRBJ1-4): NAGVMQNPRHLVRRRGQEARLRCSPMKGHSHVYWYRQLPEEGLKFMVYLQKENIIDESGMPKERFSAEFPKEGPSILRIQQVVRGDSAAYFCASSPPPANEKLFFGSGTQLSVL.

The chain employs TRBV11-3 and TRBJ2-1; 10 nucleotides agree with TRBD2. Per the germline V gene, CDR1 is SGHNT and CDR2 is YENEEA. There are 15 residues in the CDR3. J lost 4 bases, V lost 4 bases, and 4 bases had no gene match. CDR3 sequence (DNA): TGTGCCAGCAGCTCCACTAGCGGGACTTACAATGAGCAGTTCTTC. This gives the protein CASSSTSGTYNEQFF.

This rearrangement joins TRBV30 to TRBJ1-2, with 7 bases lining up with TRBD1. Germline V gives CDR1 GTSNPN, CDR2 SVGIG (reference sequence). The V and J ends lost 2 bases and 4 bases, in that order; junction bases with no gene match: 4. The CDR3 sequence is 13 residues long. CDR3 in amino acids: CAWSRGRGYGYTF. The CDR3 region has the DNA TGTGCCTGGAGTAGGGGGCGCGGCTATGGCTACACCTTC.

As for this clone: A read error may produce the germline difference seen at one junction end. The chain joins TRBV7-7 to TRBJ1-4, with TRBD1 matching over 9 bases. CDR3 length: 13 residues. In germline, CDR1 is SSHAT, CDR2 FNYEAQ (reference sequence). DNA for the CDR3: TGTGCTAGCAGCTTGGACAGGGGTGAAAAACTGTTTTTT. It specifies CASSLDRGEKLFF. Together with reference TRBV7-7 and TRBJ1-4, the CDR3 gives the full variable domain: GAGVSQSPRYKVTKRGQDVTLRCDPISSHATLYWYQQALGQGPEFLTYFNYEAQPDKSGLPSDRFSAERPEGSISTLTIQRTEQRDSAMYRCASSLDRGEKLFFGSGTQLSVL.

The chain uses TRBV27 and TRBJ1-5, with 8 nucleotides matching TRBD1. Germline V gives CDR1 MNHEY, CDR2 SMNVEV (reference sequence). The trim removed 6 bases at V and 3 bases at J, leaving 16 bases unmatched. There are 18 residues in the CDR3. The CDR3 bases are TGTGCCAGCAGAGGCCCCTTGACAGGGGATCGCGACAATCAGCCCCAGCATTTT. Amino acid sequence: CASRGPLTGDRDNQPQHF.

This chain joins TRBV30 and TRBJ1-2; 7 bases are a match to TRBD1. J gave up 4 bases and V 4 bases, and 3 bases lay outside the gene matches. Looked up from germline, CDR1 is GTSNPN and CDR2 is SVGIG (reference sequence). The CDR3 is 12 residues long. CDR3 in DNA: TGTGCCTGGACTCGGACAGGCTATGGCTACACCTTC. This encodes CAWTRTGYGYTF.

The chain's CDR3 is CASSRSGGGLGTQYF. The CDR3 DNA follows: TGTGCCAGCAGCAGAAGCGGGGGGGGTCTTGGTACGCAGTATTTT. The chain carries TRBV11-2 and TRBJ2-3, with 10 bases matching TRBD2. V lost 5 bases, J lost 8 bases, and 10 bases stayed unmatched. The CDR3 is made up of 15 amino acids. Germline V gene data show CDR1 as SGHAT and CDR2 as FQNNGV.

V usage is TRBV6-5 and J usage is TRBJ2-7, with TRBD1 identical over 9 bases. Per the germline V gene, CDR1 is MNHEY and CDR2 is SVGAGI. This CDR3 has 12 residues. V gave up 10 bases and J gave up 4 bases; unmatched junction bases: 5. DNA of the CDR3: TGTGCCACCGGGACAGGGTTTTACGAGCAGTACTTC. Its protein product is CATGTGFYEQYF.

CDR3 coding DNA: TGTGCCAGCCGACAGGGGCCAAGGCAGCCCCAGCATTTT. Translated, it gives CASRQGPRQPQHF. The genes are TRBV27 and TRBJ1-5; 8 bases are a match to TRBD1. The V gene's germline CDR1 is MNHEY and CDR2 SMNVEV (reference sequence). The V and J ends lost 8 bases and 7 bases, in that order; junction bases with no gene match: 7. The CDR3 is made up of 13 amino acids.

The rearrangement uses TRBV10-3 and TRBJ1-5; TRBD1 is a possible D gene (5 bases). V lost 2 bases, J lost 2 bases, and 10 bases lay in between. Germline values: CDR1 ENHRY, CDR2 SYGVKD. There are 15 residues in the CDR3. The CDR3 loop reads CAISEGGMGNQPQHF. In nucleotides, the CDR3 is TGTGCCATCAGTGAGGGGGGGATGGGCAATCAGCCCCAGCATTTT.

The V call is TRBV4-1, the J call TRBJ1-1; TRBD1 matches at 7 bases. The CDR3 length is 14 residues. V shed 3 bases and J 1 base; nucleotides not matched to a gene: 2. Germline values: CDR1 MGHRA, CDR2 YSYEKL. This CDR3 is CASSHRTGNTEAFF. DNA for the CDR3: TGCGCCAGCAGCCATCGGACAGGGAACACTGAAGCTTTCTTT.